These 10 T cell receptor beta chains came from one sample sequenced in a study of blood T cell repertoires in COVID-19. Using immunoSEQ multiplex PCR, the repertoire was profiled, and TCRdb retains in-frame clones only, with some absent. The table records under 65,000 clones, about 72% of them present only once. The sequencing sample was made of PBMCs or T cells enriched from blood (not recorded which). Receptors were obtained from a woman aged 50 to 65 with acute COVID-19.

This clone was recorded a few times. The chain joins TRBV3-1 (or the pseudogene TRBV3-2) to TRBJ1-1; D call uncertain. From germline, CDR1 is LGHDT and CDR2 YNNKEL (reference sequence). The CDR3 is made up of 18 amino acids. V was shortened by 0 bases and J by 0 bases, with 17 bases between the two germline ends. The CDR3 spells CASSQDTSGVGMNTEAFF. CDR3 coding DNA: TGTGCCAGCAGCCAAGATACGTCCGGGGTTGGTATGAACACTGAAGCTTTCTTT.

The J gene is TRBJ1-3, the V gene TRBV30, with D maybe TRBD1 (5 bases). The CDR3 is made up of 13 amino acids. V was trimmed by 7 bases and J by 0 bases, leaving 10 bases between them. Per germline, CDR1 GTSNPN and CDR2 SVGIG (reference sequence). The CDR3 DNA reads TGTGCCTTAAGGGGCTTCTCTGGAAACACCATATATTTT. Protein sequence: CALRGFSGNTIYF.

The J gene is TRBJ1-1, the V gene TRBV10-3; D call uncertain. This CDR3 has 14 residues. The ends were cut back, 2 bases at V and 0 bases at J, with 7 bases in the middle. Germline CDR1 is ENHRY and CDR2 is SYGVKD. The DNA for the CDR3 is TGTGCCATCAGTGAGAACCCTATGAACACTGAAGCTTTCTTT. Translated: CAISENPMNTEAFF.

This clone has just a few counts. The V gene is TRBV24-1, the J gene TRBJ2-3, with D possibly TRBD2 on 7 matching bases. There are 14 residues in the CDR3. The V end lost 4 bases, the J end lost 2 bases, and 9 bases lay between the germline ends. Germline assignment: CDR1 KGHDR and CDR2 SFDVKD. CDR3 region: CATSEGGPTDTQYF. CDR3 sequence (DNA): TGTGCCACCAGTGAGGGGGGGCCCACAGATACGCAGTATTTT.

The chain has TRBV13 and TRBJ2-2; 9 bases map to TRBD2. The ends lost 3 bases at V and 5 bases at J; junction bases unmatched: 7. This CDR3 spans 16 amino acids. Germline CDR1 reads PRHDT; CDR2 reads FYEKMQ (reference sequence). CDR3 amino acids: CASSLAGGRRTGELFF. The CDR3 coding sequence is TGTGCCAGCAGCTTGGCGGGGGGGAGAAGGACCGGGGAGCTGTTTTTT. Full variable domain (missing parts from reference TRBV13 and TRBJ2-2): AAGVIQSPRHLIKEKRETATLKCYPIPRHDTVYWYQQGPGQDPQFLISFYEKMQSDKGSIPDRFSAQQFSDYHSELNMSSLELGDSALYFCASSLAGGRRTGELFFGEGSRLTVL.

The J gene is TRBJ1-1, the V gene TRBV19; TRBD1 is a possible D gene (5 bases). This CDR3 contains 14 residues. Germline CDR1 LNHDA, CDR2 SQIVND (reference sequence). Trimming shortened V by 2 bases and J by 4 bases, and 11 bases separated the two germline ends. In DNA form, the CDR3 reads TGTGCCAGTAGTATACAGGGTCCAGGCACTGAAGCTTTCTTT. It encodes CASSIQGPGTEAFF.

CDR3: CASSDSRAGENTEAFF. The CDR3 nucleotides read TGTGCCAGCAGTGATTCGCGGGCAGGGGAAAACACTGAAGCTTTCTTT. The V gene is TRBV2, the J gene TRBJ1-1; TRBD1 is a possible D gene (6 bases). Germline lookup yields CDR1 SNHLY and CDR2 FYNNEI. CDR3 size: 16 residues. With 3 bases removed from V and 2 bases from J, the gap between germline ends came to 16 bases.

V usage is TRBV7-8 and J usage is TRBJ2-3, with D perhaps TRBD2 (7 bases). This CDR3 contains 16 residues. Germline V gives CDR1 SGHVS, CDR2 FQNEAQ. V was cut by 4 bases and J by 4 bases, with 18 bases left in between. Here the CDR3 DNA reads TGTGCCAGCAGCTCGCGGGGCGGGGGCCTCGCAGATACGCAGTATTTT. Translated: CASSSRGGGLADTQYF. The full variable domain, its missing parts supplied by reference TRBV7-8 and TRBJ2-3, is GAGVSQSPRYKVAKRGQDVALRCDPISGHVSLFWYQQALGQGPEFLTYFQNEAQLDKSGLPSDRFFAERPEGSVSTLKIQRTQQEDSAVYLCASSSRGGGLADTQYFGPGTRLTVL.

The chain has TRBV2 and TRBJ1-1, with a tentative D call TRBD1 (5 bases). CDR3 length: 13 residues. Germline assignment: CDR1 SNHLY and CDR2 FYNNEI. Trimming took 6 bases from V and 0 from J, leaving 8 bases between them. The CDR3 spells CASRDIMNTEAFF. The CDR3 nucleotides read TGTGCCAGCAGGGACATAATGAACACTGAAGCTTTCTTT.

The chain recombines TRBV4-1 with TRBJ1-5, with D possibly being TRBD1 (6 bases). V was shortened by 0 bases and J by 3 bases, with 21 bases between the two germline ends. This CDR3 contains 19 residues. CDR1 and CDR2 from the germline V gene are MGHRA and YSYEKL. The CDR3 is CASSQDMLYYGTNNQPQHF. The DNA for the CDR3 is TGCGCCAGCAGCCAAGATATGTTGTATTATGGGACAAACAATCAGCCCCAGCATTTT.